What follows are 24 T cell receptor beta chains derived from one specimen sequenced in a study of identifying expanded T cells in peripheral blood. Sequencing was performed with immunoSEQ multiplex PCR; in TCRdb, only in-frame clones are kept and a portion is missing. The sample carries about 97,000 clones, approximately 90% recorded once. Sequencing input: blood. These TCRs come from a person aged 18 to 70 in good health.

The genes are TRBV11-2 and TRBJ2-2, with unresolved D. The CDR3 length is 12 residues. The V end was cut by 1 base, the J end by 4 bases, with 1 base between. CDR1 and CDR2 from the germline V gene are SGHAT and FQNNGV. In nucleotides, the CDR3 is TGTGCCAGCAGCTTAGGCACCGGGGAGCTGTTTTTT. This gives the protein CASSLGTGELFF.

V usage is TRBV19 and J usage is TRBJ2-2; TRBD1 agrees at 10 bases. Germline loops: CDR1 LNHDA, CDR2 SQIVND (reference sequence). This CDR3 is built from 16 residues. V lost 7 bases, J lost 8 bases, and 13 bases stayed unmatched. The CDR3 reads CASNTPGTGAGGELFF. The CDR3 DNA is TGTGCCAGTAACACACCCGGGACAGGGGCTGGTGGGGAGCTGTTTTTT.

This sequence joins TRBV5-1 and TRBJ1-2, with D possibly being TRBD1 (5 bases). Trimming took off 0 bases at V and 7 bases at J, with 7 bases between the two ends. This CDR3 is built from 12 residues. Germline lookup yields CDR1 SGHRS and CDR2 YFSETQ. CDR3 region: CASSLAGGGYTF. The CDR3, as DNA: TGCGCCAGCAGCTTGGCCGGGGGTGGCTACACCTTC.

This chain joins TRBV7-2 and TRBJ2-3; 7 bases fit TRBD1. Germline trimming cut 1 base from V and 8 bases from J; bases unmatched to any gene: 9. The germline gives CDR1 SGHTA, CDR2 FQGNSA. The CDR3 loop spans 15 amino acids. The CDR3 coding sequence is TGTGCCAGCAGCTTAGGACAGGGACCGTTCGCTACGCAGTATTTT. Amino acid sequence: CASSLGQGPFATQYF.

The chain joins TRBV9 to TRBJ2-7; no clear D. The ends were cut back, 4 bases at V and 7 bases at J, with 18 bases in the middle. This CDR3 comprises 14 residues. Germline CDR1 SGDLS, CDR2 YYNGEE. Written as DNA, the CDR3 is TGTGCCAGCAGCCTCGGACCCTTCAGTAGAGAGCAGTACTTC. Translated: CASSLGPFSREQYF.

The rearrangement links TRBV7-2 to TRBJ1-6; no clear D. From germline, CDR1 is SGHTA and CDR2 FQGNSA. Trimming shortened V by 5 bases and J by 8 bases, and 7 bases separated the two germline ends. This CDR3 has 12 residues. CDR3 bases: TGTGCCAGCAGCCTTGGGGATTCACCCCTCCACTTT. It is translated as CASSLGDSPLHF. Together with reference TRBV7-2 and TRBJ1-6, the CDR3 gives the full variable domain: GAGVSQSPSNKVTEKGKDVELRCDPISGHTALYWYRQSLGQGLEFLIYFQGNSAPDKSGLPSDRFSAERTGGSVSTLTIQRTQQEDSAVYLCASSLGDSPLHFGNGTRLTVT.

V gene TRBV5-6 combines with J gene TRBJ1-1, with TRBD1 identical over 9 bases. The V gene's germline CDR1 is SGHDT and CDR2 YYEEEE. There are 16 residues in the CDR3. V gave up 0 bases and J gave up 4 bases; unmatched junction bases: 7. The CDR3 reads CASSLDLGTGRTEAFF. The DNA of the CDR3 is TGTGCCAGCAGCTTGGATCTAGGGACAGGGCGCACTGAAGCTTTCTTT.

The rearrangement joins TRBV11-1 to TRBJ2-1; D is undetermined. Per germline, CDR1 SGHAT and CDR2 FQDESV (reference sequence). The CDR3 contains 13 residues. Trimming left V 4 bases short and J 6 bases short, with 10 bases between. This chain's CDR3 is CASSSQSPNEQFF. Here the CDR3 DNA reads TGTGCCAGCAGCTCCCAGAGTCCCAATGAGCAGTTCTTC.

This chain connects TRBV11-3 to TRBJ1-6; D ambiguous. Per germline, CDR1 SGHNT and CDR2 YENEEA. V lost 2 bases and J lost 6, with 5 bases in between. This CDR3 spans 13 amino acids. The CDR3 nucleotides are TGTGCCAGCAGCTTATCGCTTAATTCACCCCTCCACTTT. Translating it yields CASSLSLNSPLHF.

This rearrangement joins TRBV14 to TRBJ2-3, with D unclear. The V end was cut by 4 bases, the J end by 6 bases, with 14 bases between. This CDR3 region has 14 residues. Per germline, CDR1 SGHDN and CDR2 FVKESK. The CDR3 protein is CASSLPTLSDTQYF. DNA for the CDR3: TGTGCCAGCAGCCTACCTACGCTATCCGATACGCAGTATTTT.

This chain links TRBV7-6 with TRBJ1-6; TRBD1 matches 10 bases. The CDR3 runs 15 residues. J was trimmed by 7 bases and V by 5 bases; bases with no gene match: 5. Per germline, CDR1 SGHVS and CDR2 FNYEAQ. Written as DNA, the CDR3 is TGTGCCAGCAGCGCGTCGACAGGGGGCAATTCACCCCTCCACTTT. Translated, it gives CASSASTGGNSPLHF.

This rearrangement joins TRBV11-2 to TRBJ2-5, with no clear D. CDR1 and CDR2 from the germline V gene are SGHAT and FQNNGV. CDR3 length: 14 residues. V was cut by 6 bases and J by 2 bases, with 13 bases left in between. The CDR3 region has the DNA TGTGCCAGCAGGACCCGGGTCACACAAGAGACCCAGTACTTC. This translates into CASRTRVTQETQYF.

The chain joins TRBV7-2 to TRBJ2-7, with TRBD1 identical over 8 bases. The CDR3 contains 16 residues. Germline V lookup: CDR1 SGHTA, CDR2 FQGNSA. Unmatched junction bases numbered 10, after V lost 1 base and J lost 5 bases. CDR3 sequence: CASSLGVGQGADEQYF. CDR3 sequence (DNA): TGTGCCAGCAGCTTAGGGGTGGGGCAGGGGGCCGACGAGCAGTACTTC. Full variable domain (remainder filled in from reference TRBV7-2 and TRBJ2-7): GAGVSQSPSNKVTEKGKDVELRCDPISGHTALYWYRQSLGQGLEFLIYFQGNSAPDKSGLPSDRFSAERTGGSVSTLTIQRTQQEDSAVYLCASSLGVGQGADEQYFGPGTRLTVT.

The genes are TRBV19 and TRBJ2-7; 9 positions agree with TRBD1. Germline CDR1 reads LNHDA; CDR2 reads SQIVND (reference sequence). The length of the CDR3 is 12 residues. V dropped 7 bases and J dropped 6; count of bases not matched to a gene: 4. The CDR3 spells CASNPTGGEQYF. The CDR3 bases are TGTGCCAGTAACCCGACAGGGGGCGAGCAGTACTTC.

V and J are TRBV4-2 and TRBJ2-3; the D is unclear. CDR3 length: 16 residues. Trimming pared 1 base from V and 2 bases from J, leaving 13 bases between. Looked up from germline, CDR1 is LGHNA and CDR2 is YNFKEQ. The CDR3 DNA reads as TGTGCCAGCAGCCAAGTCCCGGGCCGTTACACAGATACGCAGTATTTT. This codes for CASSQVPGRYTDTQYF.

The chain carries TRBV4-3 and TRBJ1-1; D remains unclear. The CDR3 is 13 amino acids. Between the trimmed V and J ends, which lost 0 bases and 8 bases, there was a span of 10 bases. The germline V gene encodes CDR1 LGHNA and CDR2 YSLEER. CDR3: CASSQDFRREAFF. In DNA, the CDR3 is TGCGCCAGCAGCCAAGATTTCAGGCGGGAAGCTTTCTTT.

The V and J genes are TRBV11-2 and TRBJ1-4; D unclear. Germline V lookup: CDR1 SGHAT, CDR2 FQNNGV. This CDR3 comprises 14 residues. Trimming removed 4 bases at V and 4 bases at J, with 10 bases between. The CDR3 nucleotides read TGTGCCAGCAGCTGGGGAGCTGGTAATGAAAAACTGTTTTTT. Translating it yields CASSWGAGNEKLFF.

The genes are TRBV6-5 and TRBJ1-2; no definite D call. Trimming left V 8 bases short and J 5 bases short, with 18 bases between. Germline loops: CDR1 MNHEY, CDR2 SVGAGI. The CDR3 runs 14 residues. The CDR3: CASSKRAKVYGYTF. The CDR3 region has the DNA TGTGCCAGCTCAAAGCGGGCTAAGGTATATGGCTACACCTTC.

The chain combines TRBV27 with TRBJ1-4; D is possibly TRBD1 (5 bases). V was pared by 0 bases and J by 5 bases, with 10 bases between. This CDR3 is built from 15 residues. Germline V gene lookup returns CDR1 MNHEY and CDR2 SMNVEV (reference sequence). The CDR3 DNA reads TGTGCCAGCAGTTTATCATCAGGGTTCAATGAAAAACTGTTTTTT. As protein: CASSLSSGFNEKLFF.

The chain couples TRBV4-3 to TRBJ2-7; D is unresolved. CDR1 and CDR2 from the germline V gene are LGHNA and YSLEER. The CDR3 runs 13 residues. V was clipped by 1 base and J by 3 bases, with 7 bases between them. CDR3 amino acids: CASSQGLGYEQYF. The CDR3, as DNA: TGCGCCAGCAGCCAAGGCTTGGGCTACGAGCAGTACTTC.

The rearrangement uses TRBV6-5 and TRBJ2-7; D is undetermined. From germline, CDR1 is MNHEY and CDR2 SVGAGI. This CDR3 contains 14 residues. V lost 2 bases and J 6 bases, leaving 14 bases between the germline ends. CDR3 in DNA: TGTGCCAGCAGTTACGCGAGCCGACCTAGCGAGCAGTACTTC. Amino acids: CASSYASRPSEQYF.

The gene calls are TRBV18 and TRBJ1-2; D possibly corresponds to TRBD1 (6 bases). The CDR3 contains 16 residues. Looked up from germline, CDR1 is KGHSH and CDR2 is LQKENI. V lost 3 bases to trimming and J lost 4 bases, with 18 bases between them. CDR3 bases: TGTGCCAGCTCACCCTATGTGGCCCAAGGGGGCTATGGCTACACCTTC. Translating gives CASSPYVAQGGYGYTF.

This rearrangement joins TRBV5-1 to TRBJ1-3; D is possibly TRBD1 (5 bases). The CDR3 runs 15 residues. The germline V gene encodes CDR1 SGHRS and CDR2 YFSETQ. The V end was cut by 4 bases, the J end by 2 bases, with 13 bases between. CDR3 nucleotides: TGCGCCAGCAGCGACCTCCCGGGGGCTGGAAACACCATATATTTT. Protein: CASSDLPGAGNTIYF. Complete variable domain (other parts from reference TRBV5-1 and TRBJ1-3): KAGVTQTPRYLIKTRGQQVTLSCSPISGHRSVSWYQQTPGQGLQFLFEYFSETQRNKGNFPGRFSGRQFSNSRSEMNVSTLELGDSALYLCASSDLPGAGNTIYFGEGSWLTVV.

The chain couples TRBV5-1 to TRBJ1-1; TRBD1 aligns across 9 bases. With V trimmed by 5 bases and J by 4 bases, 6 bases remained unmatched. CDR3 length equals 14 residues. Germline values: CDR1 SGHRS, CDR2 YFSETQ. CDR3 protein: CASRLTGGVTEAFF. For the CDR3, the DNA is TGCGCCAGCAGGCTTACAGGGGGCGTCACTGAAGCTTTCTTT.